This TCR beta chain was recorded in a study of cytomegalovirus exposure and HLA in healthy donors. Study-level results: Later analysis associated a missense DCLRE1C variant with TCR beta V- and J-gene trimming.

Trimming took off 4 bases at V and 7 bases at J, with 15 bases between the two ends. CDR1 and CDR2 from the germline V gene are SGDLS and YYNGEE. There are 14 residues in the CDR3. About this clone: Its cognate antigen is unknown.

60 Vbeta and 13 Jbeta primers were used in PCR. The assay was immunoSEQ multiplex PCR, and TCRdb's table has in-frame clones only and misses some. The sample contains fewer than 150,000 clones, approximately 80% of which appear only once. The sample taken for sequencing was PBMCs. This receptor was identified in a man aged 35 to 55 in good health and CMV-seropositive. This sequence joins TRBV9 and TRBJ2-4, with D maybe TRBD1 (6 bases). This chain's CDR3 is CASSKEGGRNIQYF. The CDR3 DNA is TGTGCCAGCAGCAAAGAAGGGGGTCGGAACATTCAGTACTTC.